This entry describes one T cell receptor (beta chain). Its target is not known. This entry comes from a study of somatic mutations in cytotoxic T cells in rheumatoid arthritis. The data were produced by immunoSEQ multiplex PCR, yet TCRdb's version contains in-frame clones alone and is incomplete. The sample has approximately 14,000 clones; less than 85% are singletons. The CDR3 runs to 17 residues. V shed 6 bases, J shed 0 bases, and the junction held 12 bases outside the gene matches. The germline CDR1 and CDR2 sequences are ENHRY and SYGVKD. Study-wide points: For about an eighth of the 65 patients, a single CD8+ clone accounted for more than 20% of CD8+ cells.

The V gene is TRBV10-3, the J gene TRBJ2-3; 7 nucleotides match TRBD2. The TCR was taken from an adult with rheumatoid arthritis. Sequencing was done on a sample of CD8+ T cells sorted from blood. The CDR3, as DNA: TGTGCCATCAGGTCGTTGGAGATAGCGGGCAGCACAGATACGCAGTATTTT. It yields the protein CAIRSLEIAGSTDTQYF.